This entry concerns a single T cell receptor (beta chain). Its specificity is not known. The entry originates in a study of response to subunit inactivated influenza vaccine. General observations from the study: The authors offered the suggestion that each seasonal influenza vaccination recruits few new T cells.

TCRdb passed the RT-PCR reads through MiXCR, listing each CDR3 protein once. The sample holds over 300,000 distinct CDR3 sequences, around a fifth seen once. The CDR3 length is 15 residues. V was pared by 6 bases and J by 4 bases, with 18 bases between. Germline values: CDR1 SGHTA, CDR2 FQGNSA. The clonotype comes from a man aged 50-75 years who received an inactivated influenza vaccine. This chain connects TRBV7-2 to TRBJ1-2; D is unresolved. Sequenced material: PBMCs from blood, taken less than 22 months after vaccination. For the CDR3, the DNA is TGTGCCAGCAGATCATGGACCGCCGAGGGCTATGGCTACACCTTC. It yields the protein CASRSWTAEGYGYTF.